These 26 T cell receptor beta chains were all obtained from the same sample, sequenced in a study of monozygotic twins with inflammatory bowel disease. For each CDR3 protein, TCRdb gives one entry from its re-call of the 5' RACE reads, without DNA. The ten top clones account for 5.6%, within a sample of just over 300,000 distinct CDR3 sequences. The specimen sequenced was blood. The receptors derive from a human donor with ulcerative colitis or Crohn's disease, or a healthy co-twin of an affected twin (not recorded which).

The genes are TRBV6-2 or TRBV6-3 and TRBJ1-1. Per the germline V gene, CDR1 is MNHEY and CDR2 is SVGEGT. The CDR3 consists of 16 residues. CDR3 amino acids: CASSQGSGHMNTEAFF.

The genes are TRBV5-4 and TRBJ2-1; TCRdb lists TRBD2, though no DNA is available to test this call. This CDR3 is built from 15 residues. Per the germline V gene, CDR1 is SGHNT and CDR2 is YYREEE (reference sequence). The CDR3 loop reads CASSLKLAGVTEQFF.

V usage is TRBV3-1 and J usage is TRBJ2-7; TCRdb proposes TRBD2, but this gene call is untestable without DNA. The germline gives CDR1 LGHDT, CDR2 YNNKEL (reference sequence). This CDR3 spans 14 amino acids. The CDR3 here is CASSRGGGISEQYF.

CDR3 protein: CASRWGGSSEQFF. The genes are TRBV28 and TRBJ2-1; TCRdb picks TRBD1, but there is no DNA to check that call. The CDR3 runs to 13 residues. Germline assignment: CDR1 MDHEN and CDR2 SYDVKM.

This chain links TRBV6-2 or TRBV6-3 with TRBJ1-6. The germline V gene encodes CDR1 MNHEY and CDR2 SVGEGT. The CDR3 extends over 16 amino acids. The CDR3 protein is CASSQTRTEYNSPLHF.

The chain carries TRBV18 and TRBJ2-3; TCRdb designates TRBD1, a call that cannot be tested without DNA. Germline V gene lookup returns CDR1 KGHSH and CDR2 LQKENI. The CDR3 is 16 residues long. The CDR3 reads CASSPFGTGRTDTQYF.

The chain carries TRBV5-1 and TRBJ2-3. The germline CDR1 and CDR2 sequences are SGHRS and YFSETQ. This CDR3 is built from 14 residues. CDR3 residues: CASSLEGYGDTQYF.

J is TRBJ2-2 and V is TRBV19; lacking DNA, the TRBD1 call made by TCRdb goes unchecked. CDR3 length: 15 residues. Germline lookup yields CDR1 LNHDA and CDR2 SQIVND (reference sequence). The CDR3 sequence is CASIRTGANTGELFF.

The genes are TRBV27 and TRBJ2-7; the TRBD1 assignment by TCRdb is unverifiable without DNA. The CDR3 totals 15 residues. The germline V gene has CDR1 MNHEY and CDR2 SMNVEV (reference sequence). The CDR3 region is CASSPLAGDLNEQYF.

This CDR3 reads CASSLGGLPYTDTQYF. The chain couples TRBV7-2 to TRBJ2-3; TCRdb's D call of TRBD2 is untestable without DNA. The germline gives CDR1 SGHTA, CDR2 FQGNSA. The CDR3 loop spans 16 amino acids.

The chain is built from TRBV12-3 or TRBV12-4 and TRBJ2-5; the TCRdb call, TRBD1, lacks DNA for checking. CDR3 length: 16 residues. CDR3 region: CASSYVPTGGWETQYF.

The gene calls are TRBV7-2 and TRBJ1-5. Germline V gives CDR1 SGHTA, CDR2 FQGNSA. The CDR3 is 15 residues long. The CDR3 here is CASSRGQGPSQPQHF.

The chain joins TRBV7-9 to TRBJ1-1. This CDR3 contains 13 residues. Germline V gene lookup returns CDR1 SEHNR and CDR2 FQNEAQ (reference sequence). CDR3 sequence: CASSLGRAAEAFF.

The chain uses TRBV5-1 and TRBJ1-1; TCRdb picks TRBD1, but there is no DNA to check that call. CDR1 and CDR2 from the germline V gene are SGHRS and YFSETQ. This CDR3 region has 15 residues. The chain's CDR3 is CASSQGDRRPTEAFF.

The gene calls are TRBV28 and TRBJ2-7; no DNA is available, so the TRBD2 call from TCRdb remains unchecked. The CDR3 length is 15 residues. Germline V CDR1 and CDR2: MDHEN, SYDVKM. The CDR3 loop is CASTPTSGRPYEQYF.

The rearrangement joins TRBV12-3 or TRBV12-4 to TRBJ2-7; TCRdb reports TRBD2, a call that lacks DNA to check it against. The CDR3 totals 14 residues. The chain's CDR3 is CASRSSGQSREQYF.

The chain is built from TRBV18 and TRBJ2-7. The germline gives CDR1 KGHSH, CDR2 LQKENI. The CDR3 extends over 14 amino acids. The CDR3 protein is CASSPPSASYEQYF.

The chain carries TRBV24-1 and TRBJ2-1; TCRdb names TRBD2, which stays unverified in the absence of DNA. The CDR3 covers 16 residues. Looked up from germline, CDR1 is KGHDR and CDR2 is SFDVKD. The CDR3 sequence is CATSDSSGGRAHEQFF.

The chain uses TRBV12-3 or TRBV12-4 and TRBJ2-3. The CDR3 extends over 13 amino acids. CDR3 residues: CASSSRVSDTQYF.

V gene TRBV11-2 combines with J gene TRBJ2-1; the TCRdb call, TRBD2, lacks DNA for checking. Germline CDR1 reads SGHAT; CDR2 reads FQNNGV. The CDR3 has 15 amino acids. The CDR3 loop is CASSATSGGAVEQFF.

The chain carries TRBV14 and TRBJ2-3. This CDR3 spans 15 amino acids. CDR1 is SGHDN, CDR2 FVKESK, per germline. The CDR3 sequence: CPSSQVSSLTDTQYF.

This CDR3 reads CASSSATGGQYF. The J gene is TRBJ2-7, the V gene TRBV5-1; TCRdb calls TRBD2, which cannot be checked without DNA. There are 12 residues in the CDR3. CDR1 is SGHRS, CDR2 YFSETQ, per germline.

Here the CDR3 reads CASSQETRPTSAKNTGELFF. The chain uses TRBV3-1 and TRBJ2-2; TCRdb's D gene call, TRBD2, goes unchecked for lack of DNA. This CDR3 is 20 amino acids long. From germline, CDR1 is LGHDT and CDR2 YNNKEL (reference sequence). Full variable domain (remainder filled in from reference TRBV3-1 and TRBJ2-2): DTAVSQTPKYLVTQMGNDKSIKCEQNLGHDTMYWYKQDSKKFLKIMFSYNNKELIINETVPNRFSPKSPDKAHLNLHINSLELGDSAVYFCASSQETRPTSAKNTGELFFGEGSRLTVL.

The chain combines TRBV12-3 or TRBV12-4 with TRBJ1-4; TCRdb's assignment of TRBD1 cannot be checked, as there is no DNA. The CDR3 has 16 amino acids. CDR3 loop: CASSPTGSAPYEKLFF.

The rearrangement uses TRBV11-2 and TRBJ1-4; TCRdb proposes TRBD1, but this gene call is untestable without DNA. Germline assignment: CDR1 SGHAT and CDR2 FQNNGV. The CDR3 is 15 amino acids. The CDR3 spells CASSLTGSTNEKLFF.

The V gene is TRBV7-6, the J gene TRBJ2-3; TCRdb calls TRBD1, which cannot be checked without DNA. There are 15 residues in the CDR3. From germline, CDR1 is SGHVS and CDR2 FNYEAQ. CDR3 sequence reads: CASSWGQGVTDTQYF.